This TCR beta chain came from a study of cytomegalovirus exposure and HLA in healthy donors. As for the study in general: In a later analysis, the roughly 110 validation repertoires were reported to have used the same platform as the 600 to 700 first-cohort repertoires.

General observations from the study: Cytomegalovirus-associated status was assigned to some 160 TCR beta chains.

This table comes from immunoSEQ multiplex PCR, and its TCRdb copy is limited to in-frame clones, with some not included. The sample records some 140,000 clones, approximately 84% being singletons. The V segment lost 7 bases and the J segment 0 bases; nucleotides outside the gene matches: 5. The germline V gene has CDR1 SGHRS and CDR2 YFSETQ. The CDR3 length is 15 residues. Of note for this clone: No antigen is known for it.

The material sequenced was PBMCs. The genes are TRBV5-1 and TRBJ2-3, with 10 bases matching TRBD2. This receptor was obtained from a man aged 25 to 40 in good health and CMV-seropositive. CDR3 DNA sequence: TGCGCCAGCGATAGCGGGGGGACTAGCACAGATACGCAGTATTTT. Protein: CASDSGGTSTDTQYF.